This TCR beta chain came from a study of T cell responses to AZD1222 COVID-19 vaccine. Study outcomes and limitations: Close to half of spike-specific TCRs reportedly recognize unmutated variant regions.

A word on this clone: Its antigen is currently unknown.

The CDR3 loop spans 16 amino acids. Trimming pared 3 bases from V and 2 bases from J, leaving 13 bases between. Germline V lookup: CDR1 LNHDA, CDR2 SQIVND (reference sequence). Doses given second, at about 4 or about 12 weeks, were pooled. Clones were read by immunoSEQ multiplex PCR, and TCRdb kept only the in-frame ones, dropping some. The table includes approximately 150,000 clones, about nine tenths detected once. The rearrangement uses TRBV19 and TRBJ2-2; the D gene is possibly TRBD2 (6 bases). The source is an adult who received the AZD1222 COVID-19 vaccine. The source was peripheral blood, collected 28 days after the second AZD1222 dose. This CDR3 is CASSIVGGPNTGELFF. The CDR3 coding sequence is TGTGCCAGTAGTATCGTGGGGGGACCCAACACCGGGGAGCTGTTTTTT.